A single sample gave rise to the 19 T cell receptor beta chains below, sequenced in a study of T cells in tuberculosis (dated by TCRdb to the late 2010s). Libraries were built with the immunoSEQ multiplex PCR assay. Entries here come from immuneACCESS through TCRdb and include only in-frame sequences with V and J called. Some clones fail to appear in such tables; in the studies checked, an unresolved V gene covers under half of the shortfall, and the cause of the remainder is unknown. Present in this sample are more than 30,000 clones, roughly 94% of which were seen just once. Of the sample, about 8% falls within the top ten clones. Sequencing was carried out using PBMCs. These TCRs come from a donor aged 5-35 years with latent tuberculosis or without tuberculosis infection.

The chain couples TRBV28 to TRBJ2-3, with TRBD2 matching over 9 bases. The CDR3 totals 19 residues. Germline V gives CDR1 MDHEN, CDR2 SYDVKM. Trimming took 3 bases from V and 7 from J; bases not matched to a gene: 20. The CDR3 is CASSFPVPPGVAGVYTQYF. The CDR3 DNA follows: TGTGCCAGCAGTTTCCCTGTTCCCCCTGGCGTAGCGGGAGTTTATACGCAGTATTTT.

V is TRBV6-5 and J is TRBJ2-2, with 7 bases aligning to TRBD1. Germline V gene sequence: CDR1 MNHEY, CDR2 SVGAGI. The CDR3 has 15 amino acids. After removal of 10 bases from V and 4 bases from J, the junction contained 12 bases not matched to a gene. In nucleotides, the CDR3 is TGTGCCAACAGGCTTAGACAGGGAGTCACCGGGGAGCTGTTTTTT. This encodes CANRLRQGVTGELFF.

Here the CDR3 DNA reads TGCAGCGCTGGAGGGCTTAATTCGGAGACCCAGTACTTC. Its protein is CSAGGLNSETQYF. The chain couples TRBV29-1 to TRBJ2-5; D is perhaps TRBD2 (6 bases). Trimming took off 7 bases at V and 5 bases at J, with 17 bases between the two ends. The CDR3 has 13 residues. The V gene's germline CDR1 is SQVTM and CDR2 ANQGSEA.

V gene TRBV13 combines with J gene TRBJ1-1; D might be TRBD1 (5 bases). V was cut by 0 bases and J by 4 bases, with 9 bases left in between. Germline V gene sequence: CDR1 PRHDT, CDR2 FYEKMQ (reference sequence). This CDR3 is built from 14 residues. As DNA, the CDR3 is TGTGCCAGCAGCTTAGGACAGGTAGCCACTGAAGCTTTCTTT. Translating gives CASSLGQVATEAFF.

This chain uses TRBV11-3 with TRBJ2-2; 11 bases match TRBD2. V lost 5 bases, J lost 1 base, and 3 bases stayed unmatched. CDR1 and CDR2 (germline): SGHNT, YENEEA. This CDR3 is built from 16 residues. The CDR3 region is CASSEGLAENTGELFF. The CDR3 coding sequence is TGTGCCAGCAGCGAGGGACTAGCGGAGAACACCGGGGAGCTGTTTTTT.

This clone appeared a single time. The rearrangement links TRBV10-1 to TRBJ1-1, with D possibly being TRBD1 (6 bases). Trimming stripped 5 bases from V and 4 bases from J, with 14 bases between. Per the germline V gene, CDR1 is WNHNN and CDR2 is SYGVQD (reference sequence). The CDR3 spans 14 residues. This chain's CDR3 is CASSSYRESTEAFF. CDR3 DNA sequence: TGCGCCAGCAGTAGCTACAGGGAGAGCACTGAAGCTTTCTTT.

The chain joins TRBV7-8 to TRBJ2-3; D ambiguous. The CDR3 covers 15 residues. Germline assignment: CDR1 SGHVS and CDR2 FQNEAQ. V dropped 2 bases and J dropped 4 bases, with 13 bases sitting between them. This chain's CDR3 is CASSLSGAVADTQYF. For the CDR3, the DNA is TGTGCCAGCAGCTTAAGTGGTGCGGTGGCAGATACGCAGTATTTT.

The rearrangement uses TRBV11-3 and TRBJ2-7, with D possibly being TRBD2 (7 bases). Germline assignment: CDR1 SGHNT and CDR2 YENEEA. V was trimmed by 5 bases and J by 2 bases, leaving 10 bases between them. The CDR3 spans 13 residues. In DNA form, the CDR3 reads TGTGCCAGCAGCCGCGGGGGCCCCTACGAGCAGTACTTC. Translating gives CASSRGGPYEQYF.

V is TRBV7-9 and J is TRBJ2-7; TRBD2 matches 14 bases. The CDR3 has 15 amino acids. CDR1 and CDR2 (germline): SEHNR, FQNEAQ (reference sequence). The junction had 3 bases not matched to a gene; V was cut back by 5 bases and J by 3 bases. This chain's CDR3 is CASSPGLAGDYEQYF. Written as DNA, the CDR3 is TGTGCCAGCAGCCCGGGACTAGCGGGAGACTACGAGCAGTACTTC.

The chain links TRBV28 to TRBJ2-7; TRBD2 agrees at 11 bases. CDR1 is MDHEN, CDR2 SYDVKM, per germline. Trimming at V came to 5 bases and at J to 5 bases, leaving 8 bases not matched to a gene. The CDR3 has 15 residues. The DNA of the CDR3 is TGTGCCAGCAGTATTCTAGCGGGAGGTCTCAACGAGCAGTACTTC. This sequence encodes CASSILAGGLNEQYF.

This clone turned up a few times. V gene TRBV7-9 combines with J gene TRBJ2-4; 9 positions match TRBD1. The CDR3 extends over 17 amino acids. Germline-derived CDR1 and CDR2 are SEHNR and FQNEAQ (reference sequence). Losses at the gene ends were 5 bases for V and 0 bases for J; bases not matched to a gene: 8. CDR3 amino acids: CASSPIGQGIAKNIQYF. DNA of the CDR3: TGTGCCAGCAGCCCCATCGGACAGGGGATAGCCAAAAACATTCAGTACTTC.

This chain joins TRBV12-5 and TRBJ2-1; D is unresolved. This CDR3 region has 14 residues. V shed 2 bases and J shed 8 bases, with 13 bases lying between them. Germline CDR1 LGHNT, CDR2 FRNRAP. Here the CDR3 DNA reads TGTGCTAGTGGTTTGCCTCCCCGAGTGGATGAGCAGTTCTTC. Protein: CASGLPPRVDEQFF.

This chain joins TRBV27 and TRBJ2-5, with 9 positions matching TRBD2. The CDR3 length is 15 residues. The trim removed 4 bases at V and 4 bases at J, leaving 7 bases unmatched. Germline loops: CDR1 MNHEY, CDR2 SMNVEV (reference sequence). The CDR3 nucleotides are TGTGCCAGCAGTTCAGCTAGCGGGGTCCGAGAGACCCAGTACTTC. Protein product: CASSSASGVRETQYF.

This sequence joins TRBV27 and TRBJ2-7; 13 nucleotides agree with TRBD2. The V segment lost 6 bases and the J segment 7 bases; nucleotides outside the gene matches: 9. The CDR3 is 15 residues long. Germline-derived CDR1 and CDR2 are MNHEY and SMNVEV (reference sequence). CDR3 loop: CASSLGLAGPWEQYF. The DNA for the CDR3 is TGTGCCAGCAGCCTGGGACTAGCGGGGCCCTGGGAGCAGTACTTC.

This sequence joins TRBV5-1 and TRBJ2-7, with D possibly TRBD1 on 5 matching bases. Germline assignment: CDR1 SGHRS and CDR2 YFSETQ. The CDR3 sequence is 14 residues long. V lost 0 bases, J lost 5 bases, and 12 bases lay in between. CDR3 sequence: CASSLVQGEDEQYF. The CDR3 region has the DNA TGCGCCAGCAGCTTGGTCCAGGGCGAGGACGAGCAGTACTTC. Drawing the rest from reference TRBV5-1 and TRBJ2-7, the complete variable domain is KAGVTQTPRYLIKTRGQQVTLSCSPISGHRSVSWYQQTPGQGLQFLFEYFSETQRNKGNFPGRFSGRQFSNSRSEMNVSTLELGDSALYLCASSLVQGEDEQYFGPGTRLTVT.

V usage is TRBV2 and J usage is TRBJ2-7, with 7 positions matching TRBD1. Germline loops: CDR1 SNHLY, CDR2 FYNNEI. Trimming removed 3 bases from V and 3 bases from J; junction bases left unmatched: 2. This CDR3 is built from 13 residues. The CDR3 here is CASSEGTVYEQYF. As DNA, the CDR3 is TGTGCCAGCAGTGAGGGGACAGTCTACGAGCAGTACTTC.

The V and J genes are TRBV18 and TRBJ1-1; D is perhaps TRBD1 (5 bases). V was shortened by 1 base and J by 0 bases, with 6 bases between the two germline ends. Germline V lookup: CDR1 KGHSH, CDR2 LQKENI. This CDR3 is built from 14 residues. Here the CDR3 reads CASSPQGMNTEAFF. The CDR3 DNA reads TGTGCCAGCTCACCACAGGGGATGAACACTGAAGCTTTCTTT.

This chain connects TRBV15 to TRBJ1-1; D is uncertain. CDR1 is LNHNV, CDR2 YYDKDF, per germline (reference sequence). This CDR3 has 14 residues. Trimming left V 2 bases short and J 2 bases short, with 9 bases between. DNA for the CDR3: TGTGCCACCAGCAGACTAGAAAGAAACACTGAAGCTTTCTTT. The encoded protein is CATSRLERNTEAFF. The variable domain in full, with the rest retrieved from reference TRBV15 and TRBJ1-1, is DAMVIQNPRYQVTQFGKPVTLSCSQTLNHNVMYWYQQKSSQAPKLLFHYYDKDFNNEADTPDNFQSRRPNTSFCFLDIRSPGLGDTAMYLCATSRLERNTEAFFGQGTRLTVV.

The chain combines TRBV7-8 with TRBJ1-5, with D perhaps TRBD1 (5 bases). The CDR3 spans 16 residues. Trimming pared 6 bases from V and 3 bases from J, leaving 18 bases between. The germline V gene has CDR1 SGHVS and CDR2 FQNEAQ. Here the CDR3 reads CASSSLWNRHNQPQHF. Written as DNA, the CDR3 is TGTGCCAGCAGTTCTCTCTGGAACAGGCACAATCAGCCCCAGCATTTT.